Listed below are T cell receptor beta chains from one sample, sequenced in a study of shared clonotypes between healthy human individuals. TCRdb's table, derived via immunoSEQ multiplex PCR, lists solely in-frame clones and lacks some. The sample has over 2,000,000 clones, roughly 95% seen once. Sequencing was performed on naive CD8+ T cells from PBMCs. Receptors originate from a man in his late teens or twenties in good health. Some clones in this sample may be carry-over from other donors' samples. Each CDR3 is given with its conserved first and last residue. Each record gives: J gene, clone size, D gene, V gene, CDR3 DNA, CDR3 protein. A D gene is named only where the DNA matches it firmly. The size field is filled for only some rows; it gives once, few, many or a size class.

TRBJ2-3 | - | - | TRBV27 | TGTGCCAGCAGTTCCCCCGGGACCCCACTCACAGATACGCAGTATTTT | CASSSPGTPLTDTQYF
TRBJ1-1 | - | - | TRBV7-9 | TGTGCCAGCAGTGACAGGACGAACACTGAAGCTTTCTTT | CASSDRTNTEAFF
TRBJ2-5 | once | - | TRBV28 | TGTGCCAGCAGTTTTGGGAGGAAGGGCCCCCAAGGGGAGACCCAGTACTTC | CASSFGRKGPQGETQYF
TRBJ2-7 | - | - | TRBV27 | TGTGCCAGCAGTATTATCGGGACAAAGCGCTCCTACGAGCAGTACTTC | CASSIIGTKRSYEQYF
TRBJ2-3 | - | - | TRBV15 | TGTGCCACCAGCAGAGAAGGGCGATACACCACAGATACGCAGTATTTT | CATSREGRYTTDTQYF
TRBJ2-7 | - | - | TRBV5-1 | TGCGCCAGTCGGGACGGAAACGAGCAGTACTTC | CASRDGNEQYF
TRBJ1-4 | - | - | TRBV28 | TGTGCCAGCAGTTTAGTGCTCTCCCAAGCAACTAATGAAAAACTGTTTTTT | CASSLVLSQATNEKLFF
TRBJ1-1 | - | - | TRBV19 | TGTGCCAGTAGACAGCCCCTGAACACTGAAGCTTTCTTT | CASRQPLNTEAFF
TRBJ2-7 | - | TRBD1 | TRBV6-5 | TGTGCCAGCAGCTACCGAGGACAGGGGATTTCGTACGAGCAGTACTTC | CASSYRGQGISYEQYF
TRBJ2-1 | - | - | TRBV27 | TGTGCCAGCAGTTTGACCCGTGATGAGCAGTTCTTC | CASSLTRDEQFF